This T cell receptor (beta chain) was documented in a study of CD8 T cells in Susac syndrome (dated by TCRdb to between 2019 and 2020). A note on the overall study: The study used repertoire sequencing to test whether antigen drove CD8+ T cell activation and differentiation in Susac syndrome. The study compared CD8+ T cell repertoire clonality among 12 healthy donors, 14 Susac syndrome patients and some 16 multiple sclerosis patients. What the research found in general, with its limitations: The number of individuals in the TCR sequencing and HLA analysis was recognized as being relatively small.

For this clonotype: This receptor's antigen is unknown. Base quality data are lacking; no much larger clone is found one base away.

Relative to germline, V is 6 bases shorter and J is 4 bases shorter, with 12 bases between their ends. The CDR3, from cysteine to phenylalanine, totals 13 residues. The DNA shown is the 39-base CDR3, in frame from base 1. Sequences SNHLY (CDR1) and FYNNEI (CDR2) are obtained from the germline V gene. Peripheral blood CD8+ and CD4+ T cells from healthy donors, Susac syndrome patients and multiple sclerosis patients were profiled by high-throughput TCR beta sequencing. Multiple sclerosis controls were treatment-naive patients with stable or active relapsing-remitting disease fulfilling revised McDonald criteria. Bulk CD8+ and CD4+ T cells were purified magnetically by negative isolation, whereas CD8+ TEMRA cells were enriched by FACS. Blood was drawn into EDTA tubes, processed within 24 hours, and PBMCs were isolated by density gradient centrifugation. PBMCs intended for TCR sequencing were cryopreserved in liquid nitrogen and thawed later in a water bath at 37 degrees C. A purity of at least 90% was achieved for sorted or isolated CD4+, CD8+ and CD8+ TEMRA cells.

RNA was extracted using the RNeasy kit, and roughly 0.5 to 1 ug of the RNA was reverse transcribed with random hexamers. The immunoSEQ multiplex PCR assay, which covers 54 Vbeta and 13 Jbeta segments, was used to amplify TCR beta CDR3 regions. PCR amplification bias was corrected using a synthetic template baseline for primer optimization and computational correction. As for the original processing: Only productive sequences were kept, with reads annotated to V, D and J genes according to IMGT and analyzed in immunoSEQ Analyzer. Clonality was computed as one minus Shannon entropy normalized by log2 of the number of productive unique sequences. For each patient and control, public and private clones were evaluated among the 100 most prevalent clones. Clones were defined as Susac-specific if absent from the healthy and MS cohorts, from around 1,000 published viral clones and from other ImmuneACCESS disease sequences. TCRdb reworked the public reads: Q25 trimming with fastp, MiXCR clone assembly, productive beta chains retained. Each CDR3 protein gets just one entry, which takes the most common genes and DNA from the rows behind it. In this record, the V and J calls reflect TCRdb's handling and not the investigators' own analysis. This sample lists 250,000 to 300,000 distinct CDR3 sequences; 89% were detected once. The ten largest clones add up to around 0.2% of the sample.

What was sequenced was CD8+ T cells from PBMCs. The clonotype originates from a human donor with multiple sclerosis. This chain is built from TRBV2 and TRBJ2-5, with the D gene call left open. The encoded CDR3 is CASRFAGVETQYF. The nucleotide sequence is TGTGCCAGCAGATTCGCTGGGGTAGAGACCCAGTACTTC.